This paragraph reports one T cell receptor beta chain. No antigen is known for it. Between the trimmed V and J ends, which lost 4 bases and 1 base, there was a span of 11 bases. From germline, CDR1 is SEHNR and CDR2 FQNEAQ (reference sequence). The CDR3 is made up of 14 amino acids. This specimen comes from a study of cytomegalovirus exposure and HLA in healthy donors. General study findings and limits: TCR beta chains numbering some 160 were designated cytomegalovirus-associated.

PCR was performed using 60 Vbeta and 13 Jbeta primers. Clones were sequenced by immunoSEQ multiplex PCR, and TCRdb holds only the in-frame ones, with some missing. The sample has some 130,000 clones, 65% to 80% seen once. The donors (healthy individuals) were bone marrow donors. Sample: PBMCs. The sequence was collected from a man between 35 and 55 years old in good health and CMV-seropositive. This chain links TRBV7-9 with TRBJ2-7, with D possibly matching TRBD1 (6 bases). CDR3 nucleotide sequence: TGTGCCAGCAGCTACCGGGACACTTCCTACGAGCAGTACTTC. Protein: CASSYRDTSYEQYF.